This T cell receptor (beta chain) stems from a study of shared clonotypes between healthy human individuals. Findings of the study overall: The sampled material consisted only of blood, and tissue repertoires are likely to differ. For naive CD4 cells, roughly 5% of clonotypes were shared across a handful of donors.

A remark on this clone: Antigen unknown.

Looked up from germline, CDR1 is LGHNT and CDR2 is FRNRAP. The CDR3 has 14 amino acids. V was cut by 4 bases and J by 3 bases, with 13 bases left in between. Sequencing used immunoSEQ multiplex PCR; TCRdb keeps in-frame clones, though not all of them. Among more than 2 million clones listed, 95% were seen once. This receptor was identified in a man between 18 and 29 years old in good health. The chain recombines TRBV12-5 with TRBJ2-7; TRBD2 is a possible D gene (5 bases). What was sequenced was naive CD4+ T cells sorted from blood. Described subset: CD45RA+ positively selected. The CDR3 DNA is TGTGCTAGTGGTTCTGGGGAGAAGTGCTACGAGCAGTACTTC. Translated, it gives CASGSGEKCYEQYF.